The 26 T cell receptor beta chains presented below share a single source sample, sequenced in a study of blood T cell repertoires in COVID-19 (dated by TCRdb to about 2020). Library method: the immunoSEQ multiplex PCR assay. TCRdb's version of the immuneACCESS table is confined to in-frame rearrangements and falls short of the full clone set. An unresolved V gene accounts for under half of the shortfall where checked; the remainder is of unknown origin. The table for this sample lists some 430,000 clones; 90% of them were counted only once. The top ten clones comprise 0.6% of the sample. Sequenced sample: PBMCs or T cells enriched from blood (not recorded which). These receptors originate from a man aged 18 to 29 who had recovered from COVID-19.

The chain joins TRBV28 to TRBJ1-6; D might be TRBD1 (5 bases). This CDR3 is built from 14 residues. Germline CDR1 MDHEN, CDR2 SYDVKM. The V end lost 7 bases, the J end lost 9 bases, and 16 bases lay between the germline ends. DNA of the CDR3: TGTGCCAGCAATCCCGCCCCGGGGGTTTCACCCCTCCACTTT. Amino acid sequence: CASNPAPGVSPLHF.

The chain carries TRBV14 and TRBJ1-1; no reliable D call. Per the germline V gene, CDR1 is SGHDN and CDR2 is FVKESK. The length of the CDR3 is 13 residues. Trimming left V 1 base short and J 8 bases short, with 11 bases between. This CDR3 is CASSQVFTREAFF. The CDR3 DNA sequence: TGTGCCAGCAGCCAAGTATTTACAAGAGAAGCTTTCTTT.

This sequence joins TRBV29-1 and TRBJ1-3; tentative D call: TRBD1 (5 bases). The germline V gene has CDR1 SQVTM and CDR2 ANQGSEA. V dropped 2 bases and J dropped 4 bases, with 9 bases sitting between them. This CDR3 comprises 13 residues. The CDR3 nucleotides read TGCAGCGTTGAACCGGGGGGAGGAAACACCATATATTTT. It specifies CSVEPGGGNTIYF. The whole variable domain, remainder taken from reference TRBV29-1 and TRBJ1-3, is SAVISQKPSRDICQRGTSLTIQCQVDSQVTMMFWYRQQPGQSLTLIATANQGSEATYESGFVIDKFPISRPNLTFSTLTVSNMSPEDSSIYLCSVEPGGGNTIYFGEGSWLTVV.

The chain's CDR3 is CATSVWGGNEQFF. The CDR3 nucleotides are TGTGCCACCAGTGTCTGGGGGGGAAATGAGCAGTTCTTC. V gene TRBV24-1 combines with J gene TRBJ2-1; 7 bases are shared with TRBD2. Germline trimming cut 5 bases from V and 7 bases from J; bases unmatched to any gene: 4. The germline CDR1 and CDR2 sequences are KGHDR and SFDVKD. This CDR3 has 13 amino acids.

The DNA of the CDR3 is TGTGCCAGCAGCGATCGACAGGGTGACACTGAAGCTTTCTTT. It specifies CASSDRQGDTEAFF. The chain employs TRBV5-4 and TRBJ1-1, with 7 bases identical to TRBD1. This CDR3 has 14 residues. The V segment lost 4 bases and the J segment 3 bases; nucleotides outside the gene matches: 6. From germline, CDR1 is SGHNT and CDR2 YYREEE (reference sequence).

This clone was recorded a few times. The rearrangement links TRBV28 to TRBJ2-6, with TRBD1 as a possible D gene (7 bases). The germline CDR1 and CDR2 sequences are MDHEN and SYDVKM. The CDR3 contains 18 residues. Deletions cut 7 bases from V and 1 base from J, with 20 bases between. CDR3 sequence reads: CASTRMEGARSGANVLTF. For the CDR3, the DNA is TGTGCCAGCACCCGTATGGAGGGGGCGCGGTCTGGGGCCAACGTCCTGACTTTC. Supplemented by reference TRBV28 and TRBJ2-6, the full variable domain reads DVKVTQSSRYLVKRTGEKVFLECVQDMDHENMFWYRQDPGLGLRLIYFSYDVKMKEKGDIPEGYSVSREKKERFSLILESASTNQTSMYLCASTRMEGARSGANVLTFGAGSRLTVL.

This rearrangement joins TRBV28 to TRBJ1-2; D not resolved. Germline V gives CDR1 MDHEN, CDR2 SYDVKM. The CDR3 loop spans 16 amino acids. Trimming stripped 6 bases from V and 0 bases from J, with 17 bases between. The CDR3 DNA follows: TGTGCCAGCAGCACCTTATTGCGGGGTTCTAACTATGGCTACACCTTC. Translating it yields CASSTLLRGSNYGYTF.

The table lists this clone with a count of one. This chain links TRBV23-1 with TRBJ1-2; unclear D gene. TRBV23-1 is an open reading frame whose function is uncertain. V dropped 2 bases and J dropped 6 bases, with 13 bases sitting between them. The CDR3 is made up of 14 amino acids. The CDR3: CASSQPRNPNGYTF. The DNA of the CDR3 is TGCGCCAGCAGTCAACCGAGAAACCCCAATGGCTACACCTTC.

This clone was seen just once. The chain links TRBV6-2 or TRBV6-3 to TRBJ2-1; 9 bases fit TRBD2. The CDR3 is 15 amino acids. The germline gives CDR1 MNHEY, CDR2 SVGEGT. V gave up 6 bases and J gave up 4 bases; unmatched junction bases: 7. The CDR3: CASSQLAGIYNEQFF. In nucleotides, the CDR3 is TGTGCCAGCAGCCAACTAGCGGGTATATACAATGAGCAGTTCTTC.

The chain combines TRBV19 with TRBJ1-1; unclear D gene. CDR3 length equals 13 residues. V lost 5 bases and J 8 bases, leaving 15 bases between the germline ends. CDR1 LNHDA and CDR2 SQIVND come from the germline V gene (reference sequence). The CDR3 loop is CASSLGMAGEAFF. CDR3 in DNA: TGTGCCAGTAGTTTGGGGATGGCGGGCGAAGCTTTCTTT.

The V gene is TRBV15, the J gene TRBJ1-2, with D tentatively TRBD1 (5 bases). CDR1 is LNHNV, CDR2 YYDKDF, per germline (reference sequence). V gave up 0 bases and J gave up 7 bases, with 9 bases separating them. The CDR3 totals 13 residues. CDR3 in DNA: TGTGCCACCAGCAGAGAACTTGGGGCTGGCTACACCTTC. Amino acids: CATSRELGAGYTF.

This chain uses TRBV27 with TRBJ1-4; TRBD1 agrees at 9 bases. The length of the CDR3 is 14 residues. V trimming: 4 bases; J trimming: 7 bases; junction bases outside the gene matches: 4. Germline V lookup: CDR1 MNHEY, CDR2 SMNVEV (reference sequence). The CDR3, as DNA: TGTGCCAGCAGTTCACAGGGGGCTGGTGAAAAACTGTTTTTT. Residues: CASSSQGAGEKLFF.

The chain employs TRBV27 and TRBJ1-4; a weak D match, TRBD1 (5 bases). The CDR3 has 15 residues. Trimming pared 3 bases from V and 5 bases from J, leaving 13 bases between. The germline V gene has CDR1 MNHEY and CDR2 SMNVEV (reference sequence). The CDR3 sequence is CASSFGGSRNEKLFF. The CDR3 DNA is TGTGCCAGCAGTTTCGGGGGGAGTAGGAATGAAAAACTGTTTTTT.

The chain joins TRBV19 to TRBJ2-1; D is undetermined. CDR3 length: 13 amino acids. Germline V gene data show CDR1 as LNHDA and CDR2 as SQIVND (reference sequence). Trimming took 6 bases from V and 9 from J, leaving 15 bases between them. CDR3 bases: TGTGCCAGTAGCTCCCAATCTCTATCTGAGCAGTTCTTC. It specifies CASSSQSLSEQFF.

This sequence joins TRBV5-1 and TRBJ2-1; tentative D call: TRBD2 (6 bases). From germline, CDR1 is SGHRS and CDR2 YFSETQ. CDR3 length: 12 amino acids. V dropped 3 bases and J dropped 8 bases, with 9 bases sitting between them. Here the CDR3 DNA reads TGCGCCAGCAGCTGGGGGGAGGATGAGCAGTTCTTC. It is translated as CASSWGEDEQFF. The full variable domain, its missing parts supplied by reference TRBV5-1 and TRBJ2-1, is KAGVTQTPRYLIKTRGQQVTLSCSPISGHRSVSWYQQTPGQGLQFLFEYFSETQRNKGNFPGRFSGRQFSNSRSEMNVSTLELGDSALYLCASSWGEDEQFFGPGTRLTVL.

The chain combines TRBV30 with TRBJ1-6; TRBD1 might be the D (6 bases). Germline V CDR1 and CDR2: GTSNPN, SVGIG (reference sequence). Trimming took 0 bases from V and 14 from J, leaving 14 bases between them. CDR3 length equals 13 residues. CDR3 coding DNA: TGTGCCTGGAGTGTAGGGATGGGGGCATCCCTCCACTTT. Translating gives CAWSVGMGASLHF.

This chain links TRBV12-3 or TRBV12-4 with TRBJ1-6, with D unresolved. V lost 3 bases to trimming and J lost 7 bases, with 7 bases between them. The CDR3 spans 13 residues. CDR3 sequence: CASSFGLNSPLHF. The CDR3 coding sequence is TGTGCCAGCAGTTTCGGACTGAATTCACCCCTCCACTTT.

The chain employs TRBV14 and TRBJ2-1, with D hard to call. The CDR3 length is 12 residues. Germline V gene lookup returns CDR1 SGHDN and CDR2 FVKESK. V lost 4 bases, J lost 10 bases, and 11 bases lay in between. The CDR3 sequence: CASSPIVGEQFF. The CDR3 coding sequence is TGTGCCAGCAGCCCAATAGTGGGCGAGCAGTTCTTC.

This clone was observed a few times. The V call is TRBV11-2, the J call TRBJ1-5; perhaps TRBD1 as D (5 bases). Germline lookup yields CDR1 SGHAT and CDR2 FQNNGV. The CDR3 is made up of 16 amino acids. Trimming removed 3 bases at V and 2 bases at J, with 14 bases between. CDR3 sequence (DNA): TGTGCCAGCAGCTTGGGCTGGGGGGGAGGCAATCAGCCCCAGCATTTT. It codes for CASSLGWGGGNQPQHF.

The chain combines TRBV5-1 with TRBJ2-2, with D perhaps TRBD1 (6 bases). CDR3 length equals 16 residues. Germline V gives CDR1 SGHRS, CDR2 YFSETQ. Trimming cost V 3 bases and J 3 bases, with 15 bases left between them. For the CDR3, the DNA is TGCGCCAGCAGCTCTTTAGATAGGACAGACACCGGGGAGCTGTTTTTT. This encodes CASSSLDRTDTGELFF.

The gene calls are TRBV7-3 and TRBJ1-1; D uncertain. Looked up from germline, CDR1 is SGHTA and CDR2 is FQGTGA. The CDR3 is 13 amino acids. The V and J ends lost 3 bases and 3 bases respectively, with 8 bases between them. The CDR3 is CASSFSADTEAFF. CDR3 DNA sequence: TGTGCCAGCAGCTTTTCGGCGGACACTGAAGCTTTCTTT.

The DNA for the CDR3 is TGTGCCAGCAGACATTTGGTTAACCCTAATTCACCCCTCCACTTT. This encodes CASRHLVNPNSPLHF. The rearrangement joins TRBV6-5 to TRBJ1-6, with D unclear. The V gene lost 6 bases and the J gene lost 6 bases, with 15 bases spanning the gap. This CDR3 is 15 amino acids long. Germline V gives CDR1 MNHEY, CDR2 SVGAGI.

The CDR3 reads CASSLTGNEKLFF. For the CDR3, the DNA is TGCGCCAGCAGCTTGACGGGTAATGAAAAACTGTTTTTT. The V and J genes are TRBV4-1 and TRBJ1-4; D is unclear. The V end was cut by 5 bases, the J end by 4 bases, with 8 bases between. This CDR3 contains 13 residues. CDR1 and CDR2 from the germline V gene are MGHRA and YSYEKL.

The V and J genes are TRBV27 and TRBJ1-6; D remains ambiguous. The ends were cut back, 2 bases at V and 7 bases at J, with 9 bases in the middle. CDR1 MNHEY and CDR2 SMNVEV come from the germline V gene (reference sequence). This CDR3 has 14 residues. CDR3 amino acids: CASSLVQTNSPLHF. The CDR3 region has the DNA TGTGCCAGCAGTTTAGTACAGACCAATTCACCCCTCCACTTT.

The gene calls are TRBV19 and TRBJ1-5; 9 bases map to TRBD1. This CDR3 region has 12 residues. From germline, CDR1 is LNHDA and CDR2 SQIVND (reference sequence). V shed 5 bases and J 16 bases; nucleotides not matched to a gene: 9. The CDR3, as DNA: TGTGCCAGTAGTGGCGGGACAGGGACCAGCCATTTT. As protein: CASSGGTGTSHF.

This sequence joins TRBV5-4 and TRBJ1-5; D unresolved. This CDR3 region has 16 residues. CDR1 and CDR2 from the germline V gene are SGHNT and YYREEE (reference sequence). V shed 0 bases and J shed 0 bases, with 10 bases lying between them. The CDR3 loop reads CASSLGGWDSNQPQHF. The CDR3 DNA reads TGTGCCAGCAGCTTGGGCGGGTGGGATAGCAATCAGCCCCAGCATTTT.